This entry features one T cell receptor beta chain sequence. Its antigen is undetermined. With 3 bases removed from V and 6 bases from J, the gap between germline ends came to 10 bases. This CDR3 spans 13 amino acids. Germline V gene sequence: CDR1 SGHVS, CDR2 FQNEAQ. Libraries were prepared by immunoSEQ multiplex PCR; TCRdb keeps only in-frame clonotypes and omits some of them. Of about 13,000 clones listed, more than 60% are singletons. This sample is part of a study of CD4+ T cells in melanoma. Overall study findings and caveats: Reportedly, melanoma neoantigen-specific CD4+ T cells showed varied differentiation states. A reported correlation linked neoantigen-specific CD4+ T cells to CD8+, macrophage and B cell function.

Material: cells from a culture (not recorded whether cultured in vitro). The chain combines TRBV7-8 with TRBJ2-3; possibly TRBD1 or TRBD2 for D (5 bases each). The receptor was derived from a human donor with melanoma. CDR3 protein: CASSLGWGDTQYF. DNA for the CDR3: TGTGCCAGCAGCTTGGGATGGGGGGATACGCAGTATTTT.